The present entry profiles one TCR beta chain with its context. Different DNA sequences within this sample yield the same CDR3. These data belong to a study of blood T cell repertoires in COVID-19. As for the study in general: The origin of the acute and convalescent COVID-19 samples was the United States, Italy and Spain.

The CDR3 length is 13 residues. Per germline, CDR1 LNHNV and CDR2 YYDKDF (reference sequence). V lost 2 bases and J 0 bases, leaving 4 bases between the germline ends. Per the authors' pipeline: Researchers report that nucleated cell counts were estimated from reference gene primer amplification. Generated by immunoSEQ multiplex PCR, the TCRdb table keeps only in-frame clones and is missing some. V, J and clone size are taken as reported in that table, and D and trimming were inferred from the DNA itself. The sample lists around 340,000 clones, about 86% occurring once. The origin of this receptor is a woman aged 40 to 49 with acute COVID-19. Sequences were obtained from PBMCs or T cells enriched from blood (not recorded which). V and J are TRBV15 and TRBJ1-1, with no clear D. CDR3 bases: TGTGCCACCAGCAGACAGATGAACACTGAAGCTTTCTTT. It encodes CATSRQMNTEAFF.